This T cell receptor beta chain emerged from a study of T cell changes during pregnancy in multiple sclerosis. Sequenced by immunoSEQ multiplex PCR; TCRdb stores in-frame clones only, minus some. Of around 30,000 clones listed, roughly 90% were seen once; the top ten hold around 3.4%. V dropped 4 bases and J dropped 2 bases, with 15 bases sitting between them. Germline V gene lookup returns CDR1 SEHNR and CDR2 FQNEAQ (reference sequence). The CDR3 extends over 16 amino acids. The chain couples TRBV7-9 to TRBJ1-5; TRBD1 is a possible D gene (5 bases). This specimen was CD8+ T cells from peripheral blood mononuclear cells, taken in the third trimester of pregnancy. The receptor was isolated from a female donor with multiple sclerosis, enrolled in a pregnancy study. The CDR3 sequence is CASSSRDSGGNQPQHF. The CDR3 bases are TGTGCCAGCAGCTCCCGGGACTCTGGGGGCAATCAGCCCCAGCATTTT.